A single T cell receptor beta chain is shown here with its context. What antigen it recognizes has not been identified. Base-call qualities are not available, and no considerably larger clone is one nucleotide away. The sample comes from a study of blood T cell repertoires in COVID-19 (dated by TCRdb to 2020 to 2022). Turning to the overall study: The collaborator samples originated in the United States, Italy and Spain and spanned the acute and convalescent phases of COVID-19. The dataset comprised deeply sampled blood TCRbeta repertoires from subjects exposed to, actively infected with, or recovered from COVID-19. The repertoires were released in a freely available public database intended as a resource for research on the immune response to SARS-CoV-2. The material from the prospective study consisted of cDNA or gDNA derived from T cells, B-cell-depleted T cells, or PBMCs. Sample metadata almost always included a de-identified subject ID, COVID-19 status, age in years and sex. Samples were obtained from the ongoing ImmuneRACE study (first 160 participants) and from over 1,000 subjects provided by 6 global collaborators. Where available, HLA class I and class II types were obtained from metadata supplied by the sample provider rather than from assay-based typing.

The germline V gene encodes CDR1 SGHTA and CDR2 FQGNSA. V has 5 bases trimmed and J has 4 bases trimmed; junction bases matching no gene number 13. From the cysteine up to the phenylalanine, the CDR3 has a length of 16 residues. Solely the CDR3 DNA is kept, with 48 bases framed from the first base. The immunoSEQ Assay, a bias-controlled multiplex PCR, was used to amplify TCRbeta CDR3 regions from genomic DNA. As for how the authors treated the data: The number of nucleated cells in each sample was estimated by amplification of reference gene primers within the assay. Sequence reads were collapsed and filtered to measure the absolute abundance of every unique TCRbeta CDR3 rearrangement. For each sample, productive Simpson clonality was calculated as the square root of Simpson's diversity index across productive rearrangements. Imported from immuneACCESS, the table was reduced by TCRdb to in-frame sequences with V and J called. These copies leave out some clones; in studies compared against another copy, an unresolved V gene accounts for under half, and the cause of the remainder is not known. The V and J calls and the clone size are those of that table, but D and trimming were determined from the DNA. The sample profile shows approximately 67,000 clones; 70% to 90% of them were found once. In total, the top ten clones hold approximately 19% of the sample.

Study-wide conclusions, independent of this receptor: Clinical and demographic metadata were provided uncurated, with the amount varying by source and participant.

The collaborating institutions used their own protocols to collect whole blood in K2EDTA tubes. Collaborator samples were shipped for TCRbeta analysis as frozen whole blood, isolated PBMCs, or DNA extracted from either sample type. Sequenced sample: peripheral blood. This sequence was found in a woman at least 80 years old with acute or convalescent COVID-19. The chain couples TRBV7-2 to TRBJ1-1, with 7 bases aligning to TRBD1. The CDR3 reads as follows: CASSGRDSSRGTEAFF. In nucleotide form, the sequence is TGTGCCAGCAGCGGTAGGGACAGCAGCCGGGGCACTGAAGCTTTCTTT.